These T cell receptor beta chains were read from a single sample in a study of blood T cell repertoires in COVID-19. Libraries were prepared by immunoSEQ multiplex PCR; TCRdb keeps only in-frame clonotypes and omits some of them. The repertoire holds roughly 76,000 clones, with about 89% as singletons. Material: PBMCs or T cells enriched from blood (not recorded which). The receptors here all came from a woman aged 45-65 years with acute COVID-19. Each CDR3 is given with its conserved first and last residue. A D gene is named only where the DNA matches it firmly. Not all rows give a size; the values are once, few, many and, for expanded clones, a class.

v_gene	d_gene	len	abundance	j_gene	CDR3aa	CDR3nt
TRBV7-2	TRBD1	14	-	TRBJ2-7	CASSLQGVINEQYF	TGTGCCAGCAGCTTACAGGGGGTGATCAACGAGCAGTACTTC
TRBV14	TRBD1	16	few	TRBJ2-1	CASSPSKTGWENEQFF	TGTGCCAGCAGCCCTTCAAAGACAGGGTGGGAAAATGAGCAGTTCTTC
TRBV24-1	TRBD2	14	-	TRBJ2-3	CATTGTSGTDTQYF	TGTGCCACCACTGGGACTAGCGGCACAGATACGCAGTATTTT
TRBV7-9	TRBD2	13	few	TRBJ2-2	CASIPAAGGSQFF	TGTGCCAGCATCCCGGCAGCGGGAGGTTCCCAGTTTTTT
TRBV27	-	16	-	TRBJ1-5	CASSSDSGSSNQPQHF	TGTGCCAGCAGTTCGGACAGTGGGAGTAGCAATCAGCCCCAGCATTTT
TRBV6-5	-	13	-	TRBJ2-7	CASTSGQGDEQYF	TGTGCCAGCACATCGGGACAAGGGGACGAGCAGTACTTC
TRBV7-9	TRBD2	16	-	TRBJ2-1	CASSRAYREGYNEQFF	TGTGCCAGCAGTAGAGCTTATCGGGAGGGGTACAATGAGCAGTTCTTC
TRBV11-3	-	13	-	TRBJ1-2	CASSLSGDYGYTF	TGTGCCAGCAGCCTGTCCGGGGACTATGGCTACACCTTC
TRBV5-1	-	14	-	TRBJ1-1	CASSLVSGNTEAFF	TGCGCCAGCAGCTTGGTCAGTGGGAACACTGAAGCTTTCTTT
TRBV29-1	TRBD2	15	-	TRBJ2-7	CSVVRASGGSYEQYF	TGCAGCGTCGTCAGGGCTAGCGGGGGTTCCTACGAGCAGTACTTC
TRBV27	TRBD1	15	-	TRBJ1-2	CASKIGTGDHYGYTF	TGTGCCAGCAAGATCGGGACAGGGGATCACTATGGCTACACCTTC
TRBV4-1	-	15	many	TRBJ1-3	CASSSPRGPGNTIYF	TGCGCCAGCAGCTCCCCGCGGGGGCCTGGAAACACCATATATTTT
TRBV5-1	-	14	-	TRBJ1-6	CASSPGTGNSPLHF	TGCGCCAGCAGCCCAGGTACAGGGAATTCACCCCTCCACTTT
TRBV10-1	TRBD1	15	-	TRBJ2-2	CASSDRQGENGELFF	TGCGCCAGCAGTGATCGACAGGGGGAGAACGGGGAGCTGTTTTTT
TRBV18	TRBD2	14	-	TRBJ2-1	CASSAQREDNEQFF	TGTGCCAGCTCAGCCCAGCGGGAGGACAATGAGCAGTTCTTC
TRBV19	-	16	-	TRBJ1-5	CASSIILGVKDQPQHF	TGTGCCAGTAGTATAATTCTCGGGGTTAAAGATCAGCCCCAGCATTTT
TRBV11-3	TRBD1	12	-	TRBJ2-7	CASGQGSMEQYF	TGTGCCAGCGGACAGGGGTCTATGGAGCAGTACTTC
TRBV24-1	-	13	-	TRBJ2-5	CATSDLYQETQYF	TGTGCCACCAGTGATCTGTACCAAGAGACCCAGTACTTC
TRBV6-1	-	16	-	TRBJ1-1	CASSDPTQVMNTEAFF	TGTGCCAGCAGTGACCCCACACAGGTAATGAACACTGAAGCTTTCTTT
TRBV2	TRBD1	15	few	TRBJ1-2	CASSPVTGPGDGYTF	TGTGCCAGCAGTCCCGTGACAGGGCCTGGGGATGGCTACACCTTC
TRBV2	-	16	-	TRBJ2-2	CASRTAGQPNTGELFF	TGTGCCAGCAGAACTGCGGGACAGCCTAACACCGGGGAGCTGTTTTTT
TRBV24-1	TRBD2	17	-	TRBJ2-3	CATSDPGREGRGDTQYF	TGTGCCACCAGTGACCCCGGGCGGGAGGGCCGCGGAGATACGCAGTATTTT
TRBV12-3/TRBV12-4	-	11	-	TRBJ2-1	CASRERSGQFF	TGTGCCAGCAGAGAAAGATCAGGGCAGTTCTTC
TRBV6-1	TRBD1	14	-	TRBJ2-7	CASSEELTGGRQYF	TGTGCCAGCAGTGAAGAATTAACAGGGGGGCGGCAGTACTTC
TRBV9	TRBD2	14	-	TRBJ2-5	CASSPGTNIETQYF	TGTGCCAGCAGCCCCGGGACTAATATTGAGACCCAGTACTTC
TRBV5-1	-	17	-	TRBJ1-1	CASSFLGVGAGNTEAFF	TGCGCCAGCAGCTTCCTTGGGGTAGGGGCCGGAAACACTGAAGCTTTCTTT
TRBV9	-	16	once	TRBJ1-1	CASSVALQGSGTEAFF	TGTGCCAGCAGCGTAGCTCTGCAGGGATCGGGCACTGAAGCTTTCTTT
TRBV3-1/TRBV3-2	TRBD2	15	-	TRBJ2-1	CASSQPGLAGKEQFF	TGTGCCAGCAGCCAACCCGGACTAGCGGGAAAGGAGCAGTTCTTC
TRBV19	TRBD1	17	-	TRBJ1-1	CASSIIRSDRGRTEAFF	TGTGCCAGTAGTATAATCCGGTCCGACAGGGGGCGGACTGAAGCTTTCTTT
TRBV27	TRBD1	16	-	TRBJ2-7	CASSSNGQGAKYEQYF	TGTGCCAGCAGTTCTAATGGACAGGGGGCGAAGTACGAGCAGTACTTC
TRBV19	-	14	-	TRBJ1-2	CASSPPQGRYGYTF	TGTGCCAGTAGTCCGCCCCAGGGAAGGTATGGCTACACCTTC
TRBV11-2	TRBD1	16	-	TRBJ1-5	CASSLDQDRLNQPQHF	TGTGCCAGCAGCTTAGATCAGGACAGGCTGAATCAGCCCCAGCATTTT
TRBV24-1	-	14	-	TRBJ1-5	CATSDSGVGQPQHF	TGTGCCACCAGTGATTCGGGAGTGGGTCAGCCCCAGCATTTT